The rows below give T cell receptor beta chains drawn from one sample of a study of OX40 agonist ivuxolimab in advanced cancers. The method was immunoSEQ multiplex PCR; TCRdb's version includes in-frame clones alone and lacks a portion of them. The sample comprises about 77,000 clones, around 86% of which are singletons, and 6.2% rests with the top ten. Here the sequenced sample was CD4+ or CD8+ T cells sorted from blood, taken in a trial of the OX40 agonist ivuxolimab. All receptors derive from an adult with an advanced solid tumor such as melanoma, head and neck, liver or kidney cancer. Both conserved end residues are part of each CDR3. A D gene is named only where the DNA matches it firmly. The size entry is marked missing in some rows and otherwise reads once, few, many or a size class.

D gene: -; clone size: -; J gene: TRBJ1-2; V gene: TRBV10-3; CDR3 DNA: TGTGCCATCAGTGAGTCCCTGGCTAACTATGGCTACACCTTC; CDR3 protein: CAISESLANYGYTF
D gene: -; clone size: -; J gene: TRBJ2-1; V gene: TRBV19; CDR3 DNA: TGTGCCAGTAGCCGTAATTTCTTCAATGAGCAGTTCTTC; CDR3 protein: CASSRNFFNEQFF
D gene: -; clone size: -; J gene: TRBJ2-2; V gene: TRBV28; CDR3 DNA: TGTGCCAGCAGTTTTGGTGGGATCCATAACACCGGGGAGCTGTTTTTT; CDR3 protein: CASSFGGIHNTGELFF
D gene: -; clone size: -; J gene: TRBJ2-5; V gene: TRBV9; CDR3 DNA: TGTGCCAGCAGCGTAGGAACAGCGGAGACCCAGTACTTC; CDR3 protein: CASSVGTAETQYF
D gene: TRBD2; clone size: -; J gene: TRBJ2-1; V gene: TRBV28; CDR3 DNA: TGTGCCAGCAGTTCGGCGGGGGGCTTAAACAATGAGCAGTTCTTC; CDR3 protein: CASSSAGGLNNEQFF
D gene: -; clone size: -; J gene: TRBJ1-1; V gene: TRBV7-9; CDR3 DNA: TGTGCCAGCAGCTTACCACGGGACCGAGGATCCTCTGAGGCTTTCTTT; CDR3 protein: CASSLPRDRGSSEAFF
D gene: -; clone size: once; J gene: TRBJ2-3; V gene: TRBV12-5; CDR3 DNA: TGTGCTAGTGGTTTGCCGGGGCGGGGCCCCAGCACAGATACGCAGTATTTT; CDR3 protein: CASGLPGRGPSTDTQYF
D gene: TRBD1; clone size: -; J gene: TRBJ2-7; V gene: TRBV7-3; CDR3 DNA: TGTGCCAGCAGCTTAAAAGGGGGCGCGGAGCAGTACTTC; CDR3 protein: CASSLKGGAEQYF
D gene: TRBD1; clone size: -; J gene: TRBJ2-5; V gene: TRBV5-1; CDR3 DNA: TGCGCCAGCAGCTTAGGGATCCCAGGGGGAGAGACCCAGTACTTC; CDR3 protein: CASSLGIPGGETQYF
D gene: TRBD1; clone size: -; J gene: TRBJ1-2; V gene: TRBV5-4; CDR3 DNA: TGTGCCAGCAGCGCCGACCCTGACAGGGGAGGTAGCTACACCTTC; CDR3 protein: CASSADPDRGGSYTF
D gene: TRBD1; clone size: once; J gene: TRBJ2-7; V gene: TRBV5-1; CDR3 DNA: TGCGCCAGCAGCTCTTTGACAGGGAAGGGGAACGAGCAGTACTTC; CDR3 protein: CASSSLTGKGNEQYF
D gene: TRBD2; clone size: once; J gene: TRBJ2-2; V gene: TRBV4-1; CDR3 DNA: TGCGCCAGCAGCCAGTCGGGGGGGCCCGGCACCGGGGAGCTGTTTTTT; CDR3 protein: CASSQSGGPGTGELFF
D gene: -; clone size: -; J gene: TRBJ1-1; V gene: TRBV27; CDR3 DNA: TGTGCCAGCAGTCCCTTAAAGGCCCCCACTGAAGCTTTCTTT; CDR3 protein: CASSPLKAPTEAFF
D gene: -; clone size: -; J gene: TRBJ2-2; V gene: TRBV27; CDR3 DNA: TGTGCCAGCAGTTTCCCGGGGCGGGGAAGGAGCACCGGGGAGCTGTTTTTT; CDR3 protein: CASSFPGRGRSTGELFF
D gene: -; clone size: -; J gene: TRBJ1-1; V gene: TRBV19; CDR3 DNA: TGTGCCAGTAGTATCGGGGCGGCGAACACTGAAGCTTTCTTT; CDR3 protein: CASSIGAANTEAFF
D gene: -; clone size: -; J gene: TRBJ2-2; V gene: TRBV6-4; CDR3 DNA: TGTGCCAGCAGTGATGGGTATCAGATGAGGCACGGGGAGCTGTTTTTT; CDR3 protein: CASSDGYQMRHGELFF
D gene: -; clone size: once; J gene: TRBJ2-1; V gene: TRBV5-4; CDR3 DNA: TGTGCCAGCAGCCCGGGGGCGGAGCGTGAGCAGTTCTTC; CDR3 protein: CASSPGAEREQFF
D gene: -; clone size: -; J gene: TRBJ1-2; V gene: TRBV18; CDR3 DNA: TGTGCCAGCTCACCCCGCCCGGGCGTCGCCAACCTTCAGCCTAACTATGGCTACACCTTC; CDR3 protein: CASSPRPGVANLQPNYGYTF